These T cell receptor beta chains were read from a single sample in a study of regulatory T cells in long-lasting Graves disease. TCRdb recomputed calls from the multiplex PCR reads with MiXCR, one row per CDR3 protein. The sample carries 350,000 to 450,000 distinct CDR3 sequences, 16% recorded once. The data also belong to a second study, concerning T cells in Graves' hyperthyroidism and ophthalmopathy.

The sample here was peripheral blood mononuclear cells (PBMCs), taken at new diagnosis, from a patient treated with antithyroid drugs. These receptors originate from a middle-aged man with Graves disease. Each CDR3 is given with its conserved first and last residue. A D gene is named only where the DNA matches it firmly. Where a row states a size, it is once, few, many or the class of an expanded clone; other rows omit it.

D,V,size,J,CDR3,DNA
TRBD1,TRBV15,few,TRBJ2-7,CATSRIRGPAYEQYF,TGTGCCACCAGCAGAATCAGGGGGCCGGCGTACGAGCAGTACTTC
-,TRBV10-3,many,TRBJ2-7,CAISPGGGLNEQYF,TGTGCCATCAGCCCCGGAGGGGGGCTCAACGAGCAGTACTTC
TRBD1,TRBV3-1,many,TRBJ2-5,CASSHITGADQETQYF,TGTGCCAGCAGCCATATCACAGGGGCCGACCAAGAGACCCAGTACTTC
-,TRBV7-2,many,TRBJ2-5,CASSPQGGRETQYF,TGTGCCAGCAGCCCCCAGGGGGGTCGGGAGACCCAGTACTTC
-,TRBV24-1,many,TRBJ2-6,CATSDHTLNSGANVLTF,TGTGCCACCAGTGACCACACCTTGAACTCTGGGGCCAACGTCCTGACTTTC
TRBD1,TRBV20-1,-,TRBJ1-3,CSAGDRAGNTIYF,TGCAGTGCTGGGGACAGGGCGGGAAACACCATATATTTT
-,TRBV5-1,-,TRBJ2-7,CASSLSLGTYEQYF,TGCGCCAGCAGCTTGTCGTTGGGGACCTACGAGCAGTACTTC
TRBD1,TRBV6-9,many,TRBJ2-5,CASSYAWARGRETQYF,TGTGCCAGCAGTTACGCTTGGGCCAGGGGGCGAGAGACCCAGTACTTC
TRBD1,TRBV9,many,TRBJ1-2,CASSAQGTLVGYTF,TGTGCCAGCAGCGCACAGGGGACCCTGGTCGGCTACACCTTC
TRBD2,TRBV20-1,many,TRBJ2-3,CSARGFKRGAESTDTQYF,TGCAGTGCTAGAGGGTTTAAGCGGGGGGCCGAAAGCACAGATACGCAGTATTTT
-,TRBV28,many,TRBJ2-7,CASRGEADSYEQYF,TGTGCCAGCAGGGGGGAAGCGGACTCCTACGAGCAGTACTTC
-,TRBV28,-,TRBJ1-5,CASSFRQGPGQPQHF,TGTGCCAGCAGTTTTAGGCAGGGCCCTGGTCAGCCCCAGCATTTT
-,TRBV4-2,-,TRBJ1-6,CACSQERGSPLHF,TGTGCCTGCAGCCAAGAAAGGGGGTCACCCCTCCACTTT
-,TRBV18,few,TRBJ2-3,CASSPPGAYTDTQYF,TGTGCCAGCTCACCACCCGGGGCCTACACAGATACGCAGTATTTT
-,TRBV20-1,-,TRBJ1-3,CSARDQVIESSGNTIYF,TGCAGTGCTAGAGATCAGGTGATTGAGAGCTCTGGAAACACCATATATTTT
TRBD2,TRBV20-1,many,TRBJ2-4,CSAPGGIRSVDIQYF,TGCAGTGCGCCGGGGGGGATTAGGTCCGTGGACATTCAGTACTTC
-,TRBV4-1,-,TRBJ1-3,CASSQDPYGPGNTIYF,TGCGCCAGCAGCCAAGATCCGTACGGTCCCGGAAACACCATATATTTT
TRBD1,TRBV5-1,many,TRBJ2-7,CASSHGTGTYEQYF,TGCGCCAGCAGCCACGGGACAGGGACCTACGAGCAGTACTTC
-,TRBV30,many,TRBJ1-2,CAWSLRVNYGYTF,TGTGCCTGGAGTCTCAGGGTGAACTATGGCTACACCTTC
TRBD2,TRBV7-3,-,TRBJ2-1,CASSLRGGGGVNEQFF,TGTGCCAGCAGCTTAAGGGGAGGCGGGGGGGTCAATGAGCAGTTCTTC
TRBD2,TRBV2,many,TRBJ2-5,CASSGSGGARETQYF,TGTGCCAGCAGCGGAAGCGGGGGGGCACGGGAGACCCAGTACTTC
-,TRBV28,many,TRBJ2-5,CASSSLRGGRETQYF,TGTGCCAGCAGTAGCCTCAGGGGGGGCCGAGAGACCCAGTACTTC
TRBD1,TRBV28,-,TRBJ1-4,CASSTRDRAGEKLFF,TGTGCCAGCAGCACTCGGGACAGGGCTGGTGAAAAACTGTTTTTT
-,TRBV28,many,TRBJ2-7,CASSLGYGPYEQYF,TGTGCCAGCAGTTTAGGCTACGGACCCTACGAGCAGTACTTC
TRBD2,TRBV10-3,-,TRBJ2-1,CAISEPGTSGSPTYNEQFF,TGTGCCATCAGTGAGCCCGGGACTAGCGGGAGTCCGACCTACAATGAGCAGTTCTTC
-,TRBV18,many,TRBJ2-1,CASSPFEILNEQFF,TGTGCCAGCTCACCTTTTGAAATACTCAATGAGCAGTTCTTC
-,TRBV19,-,TRBJ2-1,CASSRVGEQFF,TGTGCCAGTAGCCGGGTAGGTGAGCAGTTCTTC
-,TRBV20-1,-,TRBJ2-3,CSARDGWSRGDTQYF,TGCAGTGCTAGAGATGGCTGGTCAAGAGGAGATACGCAGTATTTT
TRBD1,TRBV28,-,TRBJ2-7,CASSLLMGQGVYEQYF,TGTGCCAGCAGTTTATTAATGGGACAGGGAGTATACGAGCAGTACTTC
-,TRBV20-1,-,TRBJ1-4,CSATPREKLFF,TGCAGTGCGACACCCAGGGAAAAACTGTTTTTT
-,TRBV9,few,TRBJ1-1,CASSQLQGLNTEAFF,TGTGCCAGCAGCCAATTACAGGGACTGAACACTGAAGCTTTCTTT
TRBD1,TRBV14,-,TRBJ1-2,CASSHWTGNAINYGYTF,TGTGCCAGCAGCCACTGGACAGGCAACGCTATCAACTATGGCTACACCTTC
-,TRBV6-1,many,TRBJ1-5,CASSPRTRYSNQPQHF,TGTGCCAGCAGTCCCCGGACAAGGTATAGCAATCAGCCCCAGCATTTT
TRBD2,TRBV29-1,many,TRBJ2-5,CSAPSGGGKETQYF,TGCAGCGCACCTAGCGGGGGAGGAAAAGAGACCCAGTACTTC
TRBD2,TRBV9,-,TRBJ2-7,CASSGPPGLAGAYEQYF,TGTGCCAGCAGCGGCCCGCCGGGACTAGCGGGGGCTTACGAGCAGTACTTC
TRBD1,TRBV5-1,few,TRBJ2-7,CASSLGQGALILHEQYF,TGTGCCAGCAGCCTTGGACAGGGGGCCTTAATTCTTCACGAGCAGTACTTC
-,TRBV2,many,TRBJ1-1,CARGTTYTEAFF,TGTGCCAGGGGGACTACATACACTGAAGCTTTCTTT
-,TRBV12-3/TRBV12-4,-,TRBJ1-5,CASSFNLWNSNQPQHF,TGTGCCAGCAGTTTTAACCTTTGGAATAGCAATCAGCCCCAGCATTTT
-,TRBV2,many,TRBJ2-1,CASSPDSSYNEQFF,TGTGCCAGCAGCCCCGACAGTTCCTACAATGAGCAGTTCTTC
-,TRBV6-9,-,TRBJ2-7,CASSYLGELYF,TGTGCCAGCAGTTATCTCGGGGAGCTGTACTTC
-,TRBV27,many,TRBJ2-7,CASSLVRSRAYEQYF,TGTGCCAGCAGTTTAGTTCGGTCCCGTGCCTACGAGCAGTACTTC
TRBD1,TRBV12-3/TRBV12-4,many,TRBJ2-7,CASSEGTGRSYEQYF,TGTGCCAGCAGTGAGGGGACAGGGAGGTCCTACGAGCAGTACTTC
TRBD2,TRBV20-1,-,TRBJ2-3,CSAEGGASGGADTQYF,TGCAGTGCGGAGGGGGGGGCTAGCGGGGGGGCAGATACGCAGTATTTT
-,TRBV12-3/TRBV12-4,-,TRBJ2-7,CASSLSRITSYEQYF,TGTGCCAGCAGTTTGTCACGGATTACCTCCTACGAGCAGTACTTC
TRBD1,TRBV5-6,many,TRBJ2-5,CASSLGSGGLETQYF,TGTGCCAGCAGCTTGGGTTCAGGGGGCCTGGAGACCCAGTACTTC
-,TRBV7-2,many,TRBJ2-7,CASSLQGYPDEQYF,TGTGCCAGCAGCTTACAGGGATACCCGGACGAGCAGTACTTC
TRBD1,TRBV7-9,many,TRBJ1-1,CASSLSTGRAFF,TGTGCCAGCAGCTTATCGACAGGGCGGGCTTTCTTT
-,TRBV5-1,few,TRBJ2-1,CASSLGTHNEQFF,TGCGCCAGCAGCTTGGGGACACACAATGAGCAGTTCTTC
TRBD2,TRBV27,-,TRBJ2-3,CASSSLAGGPSTDTQYF,TGTGCCAGCAGTTCACTAGCGGGGGGACCTAGCACAGATACGCAGTATTTT
-,TRBV28,-,TRBJ1-5,CASSQGKGRGNQPQHF,TGTGCCAGCAGCCAAGGTAAAGGCAGGGGCAATCAGCCCCAGCATTTT
TRBD2,TRBV9,-,TRBJ2-7,CASSEGGLAGPKFYEQYF,TGTGCCAGCAGTGAAGGAGGACTAGCGGGACCCAAATTCTACGAGCAGTACTTC
TRBD1,TRBV3-1,many,TRBJ2-5,CASRSGAGTVEETQYF,TGTGCCAGCAGGTCAGGAGCCGGGACAGTAGAAGAGACCCAGTACTTC
TRBD1,TRBV28,many,TRBJ2-3,CASSLRGRTDTQYF,TGTGCCAGCAGTTTGAGGGGGCGCACAGATACGCAGTATTTT